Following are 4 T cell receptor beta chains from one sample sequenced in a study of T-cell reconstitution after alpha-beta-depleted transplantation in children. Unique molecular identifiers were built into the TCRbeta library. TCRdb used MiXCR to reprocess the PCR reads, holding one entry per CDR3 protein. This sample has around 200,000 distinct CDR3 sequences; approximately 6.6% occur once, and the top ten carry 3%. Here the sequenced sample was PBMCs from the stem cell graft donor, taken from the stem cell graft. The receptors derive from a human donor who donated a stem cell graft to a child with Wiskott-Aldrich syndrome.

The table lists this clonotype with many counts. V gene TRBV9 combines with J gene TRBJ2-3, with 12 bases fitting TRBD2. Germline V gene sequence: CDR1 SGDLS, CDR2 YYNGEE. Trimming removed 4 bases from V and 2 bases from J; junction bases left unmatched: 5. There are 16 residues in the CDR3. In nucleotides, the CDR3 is TGTGCCAGCAGCCTAGCGGGAGGGTCTACCACAGATACGCAGTATTTT. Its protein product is CASSLAGGSTTDTQYF.

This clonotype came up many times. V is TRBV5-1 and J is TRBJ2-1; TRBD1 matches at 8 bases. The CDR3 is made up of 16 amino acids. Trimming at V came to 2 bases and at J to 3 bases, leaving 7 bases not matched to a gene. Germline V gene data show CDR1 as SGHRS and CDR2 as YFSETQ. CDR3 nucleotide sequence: TGCGCCAGCAGCTTCCTGACAGGGGCTGGCTACAATGAGCAGTTCTTC. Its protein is CASSFLTGAGYNEQFF. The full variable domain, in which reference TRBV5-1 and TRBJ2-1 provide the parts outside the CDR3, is KAGVTQTPRYLIKTRGQQVTLSCSPISGHRSVSWYQQTPGQGLQFLFEYFSETQRNKGNFPGRFSGRQFSNSRSEMNVSTLELGDSALYLCASSFLTGAGYNEQFFGPGTRLTVL.

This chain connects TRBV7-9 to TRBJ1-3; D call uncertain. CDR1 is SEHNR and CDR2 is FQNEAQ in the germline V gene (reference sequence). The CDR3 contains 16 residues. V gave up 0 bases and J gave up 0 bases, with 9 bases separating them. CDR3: CASSLAGGVSGNTIYF. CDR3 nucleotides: TGTGCCAGCAGCTTAGCGGGCGGAGTCTCTGGAAACACCATATATTTT.

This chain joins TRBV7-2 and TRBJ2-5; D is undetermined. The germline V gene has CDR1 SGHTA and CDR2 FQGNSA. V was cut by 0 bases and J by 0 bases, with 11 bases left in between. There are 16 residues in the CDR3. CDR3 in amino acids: CASSLASLRYQETQYF. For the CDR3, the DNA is TGTGCCAGCAGCTTAGCATCTCTACGGTACCAAGAGACCCAGTACTTC.